The 29 T cell receptor beta chains below come from one sample, sequenced in a study of human T cells and chemical hapten exposure. Each CDR3 protein gets one entry after TCRdb re-called the RACE reads with MiXCR. The sample lists tens of thousands of distinct CDR3 sequences, 9.9% occurring once. Time point described: patch test 3, about 24 weeks after DPC sensitization. Described treatment: therapeutic diphenylcyclopropenone sensitization with weekly scalp DPC. The sample in question was whole blood, obtained in connection with sensitization to the hapten diphenylcyclopropenone (DPC). Receptor source: a woman in her forties with alopecia areata. Some clones in this sample may be carry-over from other donors' samples.

This clonotype was seen more than once but under ten times. The V call is TRBV12-3 or TRBV12-4, the J call TRBJ1-1, with 8 bases lining up with TRBD1. CDR3 length: 13 amino acids. Trimming removed 4 bases from V and 12 bases from J; junction bases left unmatched: 10. The CDR3 nucleotides read TGTGCCAGCAGTTCCCGGACAGGGAGTTGGTCTTTCTTT. Amino acid sequence: CASSSRTGSWSFF.

This chain joins TRBV12-3 or TRBV12-4 and TRBJ2-1; 13 bases fit TRBD2. V lost 5 bases and J lost 10; bases outside the gene matches: 8. This CDR3 has 15 residues. Written as DNA, the CDR3 is TGTGCCAGCAGTCCCACTAGCGGGGGGGCCTGGGAGCAGTTCTTC. The encoded protein is CASSPTSGGAWEQFF.

The gene calls are TRBV2 and TRBJ2-2; TRBD1 agrees at 9 bases. With V trimmed by 8 bases and J by 6 bases, 10 bases remained unmatched. CDR3 length: 15 residues. Per germline, CDR1 SNHLY and CDR2 FYNNEI. The CDR3 DNA is TGTGCCAGCTTCTGGGACAGGGAAGGCCCCGGGGAGCTGTTTTTT. This sequence encodes CASFWDREGPGELFF.

This clonotype was observed many times. This rearrangement joins TRBV7-3 to TRBJ1-1; TRBD1 matches at 11 bases. With 5 bases clipped from V and 3 bases from J, the junction kept 5 bases outside the gene matches. Germline loops: CDR1 SGHTA, CDR2 FQGTGA. The CDR3 runs to 15 residues. The CDR3 DNA is TGTGCCAGCAGCACATCGGACAGGGGGCACACTGAAGCTTTCTTT. Residues: CASSTSDRGHTEAFF.

V is TRBV7-9 and J is TRBJ2-2; 11 bases align to TRBD2. J was trimmed by 6 bases and V by 3 bases; bases with no gene match: 9. The V gene's germline CDR1 is SEHNR and CDR2 FQNEAQ (reference sequence). The CDR3 consists of 17 residues. As DNA, the CDR3 is TGTGCCAGCAGCTTCACTAGCGGGGGCCTTATCGCCGGGGAGCTGTTTTTT. It translates to CASSFTSGGLIAGELFF.

This clonotype came up many times. The rearrangement links TRBV3-1 to TRBJ2-5; the D call may be TRBD1 or TRBD2 (5 bases each). Germline-derived CDR1 and CDR2 are LGHDT and YNNKEL (reference sequence). The CDR3 is 15 amino acids. Trimming stripped 4 bases from V and 5 bases from J, with 17 bases between. CDR3 sequence reads: CASSREGPNGETQYF. CDR3 DNA sequence: TGTGCCAGCAGCCGCGAGGGACCAAATGGTGAGACCCAGTACTTC.

The chain links TRBV18 to TRBJ2-1, with 14 bases matching TRBD2. The CDR3 is 16 residues long. V lost 3 bases to trimming and J lost 7 bases; unmatched junction nucleotides: 5. Germline-derived CDR1 and CDR2 are KGHSH and LQKENI. The CDR3 DNA reads as TGTGCCAGCTCACCGGGACTAGCGGGGGCCCGGAATGAGCAGTTCTTC. It yields the protein CASSPGLAGARNEQFF.

This clonotype was seen a handful of times. This chain links TRBV27 with TRBJ2-1; 7 bases are shared with TRBD2. The ends lost 4 bases at V and 3 bases at J; junction bases unmatched: 9. The CDR3 sequence is 16 residues long. Looked up from germline, CDR1 is MNHEY and CDR2 is SMNVEV (reference sequence). In DNA form, the CDR3 reads TGTGCCAGCAGTTATACAGCGGGGAACCACTACAATGAGCAGTTCTTC. This gives the protein CASSYTAGNHYNEQFF.

The V call is TRBV15, the J call TRBJ2-1; 9 nucleotides agree with TRBD1. Trimming at V came to 0 bases and at J to 7 bases, leaving 4 bases not matched to a gene. The germline gives CDR1 LNHNV, CDR2 YYDKDF (reference sequence). The CDR3 has 15 amino acids. The DNA for the CDR3 is TGTGCCACCAGCAGAGAGGGACAGGGTGGAAATGAGCAGTTCTTC. Translating gives CATSREGQGGNEQFF. Based on the CDR3 plus reference TRBV15 and TRBJ2-1, the full variable domain is DAMVIQNPRYQVTQFGKPVTLSCSQTLNHNVMYWYQQKSSQAPKLLFHYYDKDFNNEADTPDNFQSRRPNTSFCFLDIRSPGLGDTAMYLCATSREGQGGNEQFFGPGTRLTVL.

The CDR3: CASSLPGLAEQYF. The DNA for the CDR3 is TGTGCCAGCAGCTTGCCAGGGCTGGCCGAGCAGTACTTC. V is TRBV5-5 and J is TRBJ2-7, with D possibly TRBD1 on 5 matching bases. The CDR3 has 13 residues. V gave up 1 base and J gave up 6 bases, with 11 bases separating them. Germline lookup yields CDR1 SGHKS and CDR2 YYEKEE (reference sequence).

This clonotype was counted between two and nine times. The J gene is TRBJ2-3, the V gene TRBV7-2; 10 nucleotides match TRBD2. The V and J ends lost 0 bases and 6 bases, in that order; junction bases with no gene match: 6. The CDR3 is 16 residues long. Germline V gene lookup returns CDR1 SGHTA and CDR2 FQGNSA. The DNA for the CDR3 is TGTGCCAGCAGCTTAGCCTTACTAGCGGGGAGGGATACGCAGTATTTT. Its protein is CASSLALLAGRDTQYF.

This clonotype has a handful of counts. V and J are TRBV7-8 and TRBJ1-3, with a tentative D call TRBD1 (6 bases). The CDR3 is made up of 16 amino acids. Germline V gene sequence: CDR1 SGHVS, CDR2 FQNEAQ. V was clipped by 5 bases and J by 1 base, with 15 bases between them. CDR3 nucleotide sequence: TGTGCCAGCAGCGCGGTGGGGGGCGCTTCTGGAAACACCATATATTTT. It specifies CASSAVGGASGNTIYF.

This clonotype has ten or more counts. The gene calls are TRBV12-3 or TRBV12-4 and TRBJ2-1; TRBD2 agrees at 12 bases. The trim removed 4 bases at V and 2 bases at J, leaving 6 bases unmatched. This CDR3 region has 17 residues. The chain's CDR3 is CASSSRASGGAYNEQFF. As DNA, the CDR3 is TGTGCCAGCAGTTCCCGGGCTAGCGGGGGGGCCTACAATGAGCAGTTCTTC.

The chain combines TRBV28 with TRBJ2-5, with D possibly called TRBD1 or TRBD2 (5 bases each). The CDR3 consists of 12 residues. From germline, CDR1 is MDHEN and CDR2 SYDVKM. Trimming shortened V by 3 bases and J by 9 bases, and 11 bases separated the two germline ends. CDR3 nucleotide sequence: TGTGCCAGCAGTTTTTCCCGGGACCCCCAGTACTTC. Its translation: CASSFSRDPQYF.

In its sample, this clonotype was seen many times. This sequence joins TRBV9 and TRBJ1-5; D is unclear. This CDR3 comprises 14 residues. With 0 bases removed from V and 4 bases from J, the gap between germline ends came to 8 bases. The germline V gene has CDR1 SGDLS and CDR2 YYNGEE. The CDR3 sequence: CASSVGMVNQPQHF. CDR3 DNA: TGTGCCAGCAGCGTAGGGATGGTGAATCAGCCCCAGCATTTT.

Many counts were recorded for this clonotype. CDR3 sequence: CASTAGSTDTQYF. The CDR3 DNA is TGTGCCAGCACCGCTGGGAGCACAGATACGCAGTATTTT. The rearrangement joins TRBV7-9 to TRBJ2-3; D is uncertain. Trimming took 7 bases from V and 0 from J, leaving 8 bases between them. The CDR3 is 13 residues long. Germline lookup yields CDR1 SEHNR and CDR2 FQNEAQ (reference sequence). The variable domain in full, with the rest retrieved from reference TRBV7-9 and TRBJ2-3, is DTGVSQNPRHKITKRGQNVTFRCDPISEHNRLYWYRQTLGQGPEFLTYFQNEAQLEKSRLLSDRFSAERPKGSFSTLEIQRTEQGDSAMYLCASTAGSTDTQYFGPGTRLTVL.

This clonotype has ten or more counts. CDR3 amino acids: CSAGGTGGRYYEQYF. DNA for the CDR3: TGCAGTGCTGGCGGTACGGGGGGGCGATACTACGAGCAGTACTTC. The chain recombines TRBV20-1 with TRBJ2-7, with TRBD2 identical over 8 bases. This CDR3 has 15 residues. V lost 5 bases to trimming and J lost 3 bases; unmatched junction nucleotides: 12. The germline V gene has CDR1 DFQATT and CDR2 SNEGSKA (reference sequence).

This chain joins TRBV28 and TRBJ2-7, with D tentatively TRBD1 (6 bases). The germline V gene encodes CDR1 MDHEN and CDR2 SYDVKM. This CDR3 has 15 amino acids. The V end was cut by 5 bases, the J end by 0 bases, with 14 bases between. CDR3 protein: CASSAGTTSSYEQYF. The DNA for the CDR3 is TGTGCCAGCAGTGCCGGGACAACAAGCTCCTACGAGCAGTACTTC.

This clonotype was seen only a few times. The gene calls are TRBV7-2 and TRBJ2-3, with 9 nucleotides matching TRBD2. The V gene's germline CDR1 is SGHTA and CDR2 FQGNSA. The V segment lost 0 bases and the J segment 13 bases; nucleotides outside the gene matches: 11. This CDR3 has 15 amino acids. In DNA, the CDR3 is TGTGCCAGCAGCTTAGCAGGTGTTGCGGGGGGGCTGGAGTATTTT. This sequence encodes CASSLAGVAGGLEYF.

This clonotype was seen more than once but under ten times. The chain joins TRBV18 to TRBJ2-3; 7 nucleotides agree with TRBD2. The CDR3 loop spans 13 amino acids. Germline V gene lookup returns CDR1 KGHSH and CDR2 LQKENI. J lost 4 bases, V lost 4 bases, and 2 bases had no gene match. The CDR3 sequence: CASSRGLADTQYF. DNA for the CDR3: TGTGCCAGCTCACGAGGACTAGCAGATACGCAGTATTTT.

This clonotype was counted at least ten times. The J gene is TRBJ2-3, the V gene TRBV6-6; D is unresolved. CDR1 is MNHNY, CDR2 SVGAGI, per germline (reference sequence). Between the trimmed V and J ends, which lost 0 bases and 5 bases, there was a span of 3 bases. This CDR3 is built from 12 residues. The CDR3 bases are TGTGCCAGCAGTTACTCTCTAGATACGCAGTATTTT. It encodes CASSYSLDTQYF.

This clonotype occurred many times. The V call is TRBV6-5, the J call TRBJ2-5; 13 nucleotides align to TRBD2. The length of the CDR3 is 16 residues. CDR1 and CDR2 from the germline V gene are MNHEY and SVGAGI. The ends lost 6 bases at V and 0 bases at J; junction bases unmatched: 4. CDR3: CASSRLAGGYQETQYF. The CDR3 DNA is TGTGCCAGCAGCAGACTAGCGGGGGGATACCAAGAGACCCAGTACTTC.

This clonotype was recorded many times. The CDR3: CASSRGQYYEQYF. The DNA of the CDR3 is TGTGCCAGCAGCAGAGGACAGTACTACGAGCAGTACTTC. The J gene is TRBJ2-7, the V gene TRBV6-5; the D gene is possibly TRBD1 (6 bases). Trimming took off 6 bases at V and 3 bases at J, with 12 bases between the two ends. The germline V gene encodes CDR1 MNHEY and CDR2 SVGAGI. The CDR3 has 13 residues.

In this sample, this clonotype turned up many times. This chain links TRBV6-2 or TRBV6-3 with TRBJ1-6; 10 bases are shared with TRBD1. The CDR3 totals 15 residues. Germline CDR1 and CDR2: MNHEY and SVGEGT. Trimming removed 6 bases from V and 10 bases from J; junction bases left unmatched: 9. The CDR3, as DNA: TGTGCCAGCAGCCGCTCCGGGACAGGGGAATCACCCCTCCACTTT. Amino acids: CASSRSGTGESPLHF.

This clonotype has a count of ten or more. CDR3 region: CASSSRDTQYF. The CDR3 nucleotides read TGTGCCAGCTCGTCGCGGGATACGCAGTATTTT. The genes are TRBV6-1 and TRBJ2-3; the D is unclear. Looked up from germline, CDR1 is MNHNS and CDR2 is SASEGT. The V end lost 8 bases, the J end lost 6 bases, and 9 bases lay between the germline ends. The CDR3 sequence is 11 residues long.

This clonotype has more than one count but fewer than ten. CDR3 region: CASSLNRGSYGYTF. CDR3 in DNA: TGTGCCAGCAGCTTAAACAGGGGGAGCTATGGCTACACCTTC. The chain recombines TRBV5-4 with TRBJ1-2; the match to TRBD1 covers 8 bases. This CDR3 comprises 14 residues. CDR1 is SGHNT and CDR2 is YYREEE in the germline V gene (reference sequence). Trimming cost V 2 bases and J 4 bases; bases outside gene matches: 4.

Only a few counts were recorded for this clonotype. It is likely a read error, because the conserved phenylalanine at the end of the CDR3 is missing. The chain has TRBV7-2 and TRBJ2-3, with 8 positions matching TRBD1. CDR3 length: 16 amino acids. CDR1 and CDR2 (germline): SGHTA, FQGNSA. Trimming cost V 5 bases and J 1 base; bases outside gene matches: 8. CDR3 DNA: TGTGCCAGCAGCCGTTACAGGGGGGCCGGCACAGATACGCAGTATTCT. It yields the protein CASSRYRGAGTDTQYS.

The chain is built from TRBV7-2 and TRBJ2-5; D is tentatively TRBD1 or TRBD2 (5 bases each). There are 13 residues in the CDR3. With 5 bases removed from V and 5 bases from J, the gap between germline ends came to 12 bases. The germline CDR1 and CDR2 sequences are SGHTA and FQGNSA. The CDR3 bases are TGTGCCAGCAGCCCTGGGACGGGGGAGACCCAGTACTTC. It is translated as CASSPGTGETQYF.

This clonotype was seen a few times. This chain connects TRBV28 to TRBJ2-5, with D perhaps given as TRBD1 or TRBD2 (5 bases each). The CDR3 sequence is 14 residues long. The germline V gene has CDR1 MDHEN and CDR2 SYDVKM. Trimming shortened V by 6 bases and J by 5 bases, and 16 bases separated the two germline ends. The chain's CDR3 is CASRTGPLEETQYF. The CDR3 DNA reads as TGTGCCAGCAGGACGGGACCCCTGGAGGAGACCCAGTACTTC.